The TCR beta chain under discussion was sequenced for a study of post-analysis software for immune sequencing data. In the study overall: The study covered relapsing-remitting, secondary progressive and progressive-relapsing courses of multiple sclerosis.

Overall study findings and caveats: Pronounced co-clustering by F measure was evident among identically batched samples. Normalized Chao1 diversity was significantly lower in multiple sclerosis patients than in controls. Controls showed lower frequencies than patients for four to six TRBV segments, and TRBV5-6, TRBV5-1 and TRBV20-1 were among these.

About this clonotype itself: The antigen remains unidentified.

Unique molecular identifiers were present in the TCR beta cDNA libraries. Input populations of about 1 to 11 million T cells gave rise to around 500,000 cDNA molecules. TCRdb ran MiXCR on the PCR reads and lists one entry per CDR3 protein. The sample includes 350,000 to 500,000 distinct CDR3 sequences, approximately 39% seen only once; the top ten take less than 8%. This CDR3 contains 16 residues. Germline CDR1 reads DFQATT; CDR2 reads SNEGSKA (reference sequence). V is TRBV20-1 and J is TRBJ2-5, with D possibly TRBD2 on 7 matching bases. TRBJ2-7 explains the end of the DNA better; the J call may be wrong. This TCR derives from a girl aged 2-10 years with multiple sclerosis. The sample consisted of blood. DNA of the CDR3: TGCAGTGCTAGTTTTTCGGGGGGCGTCGTGTTGAACGAGCAGTACTTC. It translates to CSASFSGGVVLNEQYF.